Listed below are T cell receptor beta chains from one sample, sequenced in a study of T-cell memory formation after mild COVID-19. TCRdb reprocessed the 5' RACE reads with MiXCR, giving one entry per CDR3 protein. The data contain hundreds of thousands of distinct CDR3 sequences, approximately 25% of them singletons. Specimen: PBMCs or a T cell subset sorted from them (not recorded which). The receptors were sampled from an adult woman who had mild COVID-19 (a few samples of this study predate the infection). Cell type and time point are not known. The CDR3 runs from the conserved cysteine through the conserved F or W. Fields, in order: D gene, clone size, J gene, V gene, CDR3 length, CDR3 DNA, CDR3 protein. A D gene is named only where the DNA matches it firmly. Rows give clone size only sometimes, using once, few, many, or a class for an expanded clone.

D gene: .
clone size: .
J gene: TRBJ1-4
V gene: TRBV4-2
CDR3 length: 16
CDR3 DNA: TGTGCCAGCAGCCAAGATTTGCAGGGAATGCGTGAAAAACTGTTTTTT
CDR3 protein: CASSQDLQGMREKLFF

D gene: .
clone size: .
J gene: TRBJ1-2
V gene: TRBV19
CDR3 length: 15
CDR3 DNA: TGTGCCAGTAGCCCACTACCGGGACGTGGCTATGGCTACACCTTC
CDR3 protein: CASSPLPGRGYGYTF

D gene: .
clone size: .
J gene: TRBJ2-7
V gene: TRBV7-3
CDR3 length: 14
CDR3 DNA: TGTGCCAGCAGCCCCGCCGGGGGTTCCTACGAGCAGTACTTC
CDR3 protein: CASSPAGGSYEQYF

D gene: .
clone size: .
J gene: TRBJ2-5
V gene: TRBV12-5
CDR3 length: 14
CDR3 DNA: TGTGCTAGTGGGGACACAGGGTACCAAGAGACCCAGTACTTC
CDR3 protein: CASGDTGYQETQYF

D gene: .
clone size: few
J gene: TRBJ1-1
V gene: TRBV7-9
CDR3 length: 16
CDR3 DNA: TGTGCCAGCAGCCTCATTGGGGGGATTGGCGACACTGAAGCTTTCTTT
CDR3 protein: CASSLIGGIGDTEAFF

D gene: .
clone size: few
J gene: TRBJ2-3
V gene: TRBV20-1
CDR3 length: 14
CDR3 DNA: TGCAGTGCTAGAGAAGATCTTGAGACGGATACGCAGTATTTT
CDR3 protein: CSAREDLETDTQYF

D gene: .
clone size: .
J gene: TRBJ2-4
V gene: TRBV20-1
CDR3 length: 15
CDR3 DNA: TGCAGTGCTACCTTGGACAGCCTAGCCAAAAACATTCAGTACTTC
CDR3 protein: CSATLDSLAKNIQYF

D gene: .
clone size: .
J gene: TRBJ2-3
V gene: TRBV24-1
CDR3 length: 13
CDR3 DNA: TGTGCAACCAGTCTGGACGGCACAGATACGCAGTATTTT
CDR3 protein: CATSLDGTDTQYF

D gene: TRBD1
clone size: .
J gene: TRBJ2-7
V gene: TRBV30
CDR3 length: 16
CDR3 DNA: TGTGCCTGGAGCGCAACCATTGGACAGGGGTACTACGAGCAGTACTTC
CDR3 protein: CAWSATIGQGYYEQYF

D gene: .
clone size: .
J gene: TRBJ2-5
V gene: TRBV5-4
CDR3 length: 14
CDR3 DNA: TGTGCCAGCAGCTTGCTCGGGACATTCGAGACCCAGTACTTC
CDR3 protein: CASSLLGTFETQYF

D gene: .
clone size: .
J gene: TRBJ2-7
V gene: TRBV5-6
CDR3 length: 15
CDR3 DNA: TGTGCCAGCAGTCTCTTCTTGGTAGGGGCCTACGAGCAGTACTTC
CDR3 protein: CASSLFLVGAYEQYF

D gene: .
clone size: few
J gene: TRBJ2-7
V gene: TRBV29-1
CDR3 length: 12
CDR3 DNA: TGCAGCGTTGAAGACAGAACCTACGAGCAGTACTTC
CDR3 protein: CSVEDRTYEQYF

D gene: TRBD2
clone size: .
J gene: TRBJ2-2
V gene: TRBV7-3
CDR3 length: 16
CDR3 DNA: TGTGCCAGCAGCTTAGGGACTAAGGTTAATCCCGGGGAGCTGTTTTTT
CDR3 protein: CASSLGTKVNPGELFF

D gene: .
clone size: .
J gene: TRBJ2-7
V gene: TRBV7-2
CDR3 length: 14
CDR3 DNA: TGTGCCAGCAGCTCGAGTCTTCTCTCCTACGAGCAGTACTTC
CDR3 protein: CASSSSLLSYEQYF

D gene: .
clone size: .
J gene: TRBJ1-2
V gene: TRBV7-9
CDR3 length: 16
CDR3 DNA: TGTGCCAGCAGCTTAGCAATAGGGACCGCTAACTATGGCTACACCTTC
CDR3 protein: CASSLAIGTANYGYTF

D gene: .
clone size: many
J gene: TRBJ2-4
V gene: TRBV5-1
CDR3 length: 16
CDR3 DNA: TGCGCCAGCAGCTTGGAAATGGCCTTAGCCAAAAACATTCAGTACTTC
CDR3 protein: CASSLEMALAKNIQYF

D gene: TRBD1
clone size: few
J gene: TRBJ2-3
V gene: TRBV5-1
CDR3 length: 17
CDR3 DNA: TGCGCCAGCAGTTCTAGGACAGGGGGCACTAGCACAGATACGCAGTATTTT
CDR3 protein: CASSSRTGGTSTDTQYF

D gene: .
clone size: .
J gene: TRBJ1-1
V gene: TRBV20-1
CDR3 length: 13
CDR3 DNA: TGCAGTGCTAGGCACCTACAGGGAACTGAAGCTTTCTTT
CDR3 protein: CSARHLQGTEAFF

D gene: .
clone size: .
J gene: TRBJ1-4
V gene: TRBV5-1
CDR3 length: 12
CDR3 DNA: TGCGCCAGCAGCTTGACAGGGAAAAAACTGTTTTTT
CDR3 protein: CASSLTGKKLFF

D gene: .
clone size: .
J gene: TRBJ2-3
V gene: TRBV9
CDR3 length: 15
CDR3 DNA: TGTGCCAGCAGCGTTGAAAACAGCGTCACAGATACGCAGTATTTT
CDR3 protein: CASSVENSVTDTQYF

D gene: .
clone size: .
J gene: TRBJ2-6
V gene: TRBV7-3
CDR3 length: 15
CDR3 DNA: TGTGCCAGCAGCCCAGGCCTCTCTGGGGCCAACGTCCTGACTTTC
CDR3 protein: CASSPGLSGANVLTF

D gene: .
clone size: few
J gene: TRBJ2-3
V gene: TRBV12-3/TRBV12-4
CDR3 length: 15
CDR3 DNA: TGTGCCAGCAGTTTAGTACAGGGTGGCCCAGATACGCAGTATTTT
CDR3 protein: CASSLVQGGPDTQYF

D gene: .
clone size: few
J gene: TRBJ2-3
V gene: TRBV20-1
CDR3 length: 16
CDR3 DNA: TGCAGTGCTAGAGTAGGAGCGTACCCCCCCGCAGATACGCAGTATTTT
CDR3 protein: CSARVGAYPPADTQYF

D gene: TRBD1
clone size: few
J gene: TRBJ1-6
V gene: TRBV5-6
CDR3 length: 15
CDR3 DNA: TGTGCCAGCAGCGGGACCGGGACAGGGGGCTTACCCCTCCACTTT
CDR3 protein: CASSGTGTGGLPLHF

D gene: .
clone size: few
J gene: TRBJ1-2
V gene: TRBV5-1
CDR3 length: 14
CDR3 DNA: TGCGCCAGCAGCTTGGAAGGGGCCGGCTATGGCTACACCTTC
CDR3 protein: CASSLEGAGYGYTF

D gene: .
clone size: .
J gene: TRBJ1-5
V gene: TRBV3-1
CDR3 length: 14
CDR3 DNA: TGTGCCAGCAGCCAAGGGCAGGCGTTAGGGCCCCAGCATTTT
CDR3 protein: CASSQGQALGPQHF

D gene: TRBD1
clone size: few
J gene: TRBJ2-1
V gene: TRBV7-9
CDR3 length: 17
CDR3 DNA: TGTGCCAGCAGCTTAGTCTACAGCCGGGACAGGGTCTATGAGCAGTTCTTC
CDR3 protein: CASSLVYSRDRVYEQFF

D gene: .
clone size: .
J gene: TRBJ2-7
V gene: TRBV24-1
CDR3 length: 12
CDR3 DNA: TGTGCCACCAGCGGACCGGGACGGGAGCAGTACTTC
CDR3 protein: CATSGPGREQYF

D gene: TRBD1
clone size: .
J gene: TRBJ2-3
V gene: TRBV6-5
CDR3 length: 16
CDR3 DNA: TGTGCCAGCAGCACCCGGGACAGTCATCCTACAGATACGCAGTATTTT
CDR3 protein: CASSTRDSHPTDTQYF

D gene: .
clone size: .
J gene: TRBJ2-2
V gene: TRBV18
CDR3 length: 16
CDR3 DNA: TGTGCCAGCTCACACAAAACAGGGACGAACACCGGGGAGCTGTTTTTT
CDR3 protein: CASSHKTGTNTGELFF

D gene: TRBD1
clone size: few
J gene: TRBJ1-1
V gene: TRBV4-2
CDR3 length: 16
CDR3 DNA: TGTGCCAGCAGCCAAGATCGAGTTAGCCAGGGGGGGTCAGCTTTCTTT
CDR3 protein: CASSQDRVSQGGSAFF

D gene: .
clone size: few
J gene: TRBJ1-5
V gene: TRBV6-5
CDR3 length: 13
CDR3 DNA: TGTGCCAGCGGCAACTCGGCAAATCAGCCCCAGCATTTT
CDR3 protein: CASGNSANQPQHF

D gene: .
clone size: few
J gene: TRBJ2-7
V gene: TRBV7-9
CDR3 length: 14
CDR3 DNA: TGTGCCAGCAGCTCACCATACAGCTCCTACGAGCAGTACTTC
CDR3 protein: CASSSPYSSYEQYF

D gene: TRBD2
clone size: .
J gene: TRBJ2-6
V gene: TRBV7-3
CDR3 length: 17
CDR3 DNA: TGTGCCAGCAGCTTAATAGCGGGGCACTCTGGGGCCAACGTCCTGACTTTC
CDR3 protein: CASSLIAGHSGANVLTF

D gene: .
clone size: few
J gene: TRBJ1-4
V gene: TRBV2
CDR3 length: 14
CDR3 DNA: TGTGCCAGCAGTGCAGGGAGGATTTACGAAAAACTGTTTTTT
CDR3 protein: CASSAGRIYEKLFF

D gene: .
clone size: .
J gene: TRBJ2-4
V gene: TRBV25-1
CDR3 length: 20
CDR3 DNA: TGTGCCAGCAGCTCCACTTCCCAGGGGCCATCGATCTCGGCCAAAAACATTCAGTACTTC
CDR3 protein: CASSSTSQGPSISAKNIQYF

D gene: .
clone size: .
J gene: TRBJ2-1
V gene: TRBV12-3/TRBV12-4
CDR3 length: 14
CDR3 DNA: TGTGCCAGCAGTTTGCGACCCCATAGGGGTGAGCAGTTCTTC
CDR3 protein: CASSLRPHRGEQFF

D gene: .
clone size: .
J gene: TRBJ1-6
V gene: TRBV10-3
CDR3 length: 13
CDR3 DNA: TGTGCCATTTCGGACAGTAATAATTCACCCCTCCACTTT
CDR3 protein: CAISDSNNSPLHF

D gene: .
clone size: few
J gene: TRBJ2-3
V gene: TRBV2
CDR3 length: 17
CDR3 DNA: TGTGCCAGCAGTGAATGGAGGGCTAGCGATAGCACAGATACGCAGTATTTT
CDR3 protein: CASSEWRASDSTDTQYF

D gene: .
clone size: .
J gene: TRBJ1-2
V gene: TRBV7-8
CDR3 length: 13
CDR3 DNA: TGTGCCAGCAGCTCCGGGACACCGCGGGGCTACACCTTC
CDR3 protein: CASSSGTPRGYTF

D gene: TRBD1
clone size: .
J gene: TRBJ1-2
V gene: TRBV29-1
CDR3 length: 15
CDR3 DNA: TGCAGCGTTGATCTTCCGGCAGGGGGCTTTGGAGGCTACACCTTC
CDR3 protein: CSVDLPAGGFGGYTF

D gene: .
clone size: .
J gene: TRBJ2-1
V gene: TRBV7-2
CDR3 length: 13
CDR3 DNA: TGTGCCAGCCGACTCCAGGGCGGGGCTAGAGAGTTCTTC
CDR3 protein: CASRLQGGAREFF

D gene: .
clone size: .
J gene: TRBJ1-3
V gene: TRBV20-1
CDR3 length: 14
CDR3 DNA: TGCAGTGCTAGTCCGGGGGGATCTGGAAACACCATATATTTT
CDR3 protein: CSASPGGSGNTIYF

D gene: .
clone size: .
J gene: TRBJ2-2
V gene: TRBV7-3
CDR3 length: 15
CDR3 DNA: TGTGCCAGCAGGAAAATCGGTTCAGTCACCGGGGAGCTGTTTTTT
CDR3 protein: CASRKIGSVTGELFF

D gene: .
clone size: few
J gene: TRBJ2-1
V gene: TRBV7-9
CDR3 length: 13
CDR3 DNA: TGTGCCAGCACCTCTAGTCCGGCTAATGAGCAGTTCTTC
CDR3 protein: CASTSSPANEQFF

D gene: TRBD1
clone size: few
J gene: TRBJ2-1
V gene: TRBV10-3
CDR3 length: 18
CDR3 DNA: TGTGCCATCAGAGGAACAGGACAGGGGGCTACTCTCTCCAATGAGCAGTTCTTC
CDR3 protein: CAIRGTGQGATLSNEQFF

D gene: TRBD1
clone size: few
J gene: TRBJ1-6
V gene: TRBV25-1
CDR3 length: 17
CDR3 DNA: TGTGCCAGCAGTTCGGACCCGGACAGGCGGGGATTATCACCCCTCCACTTT
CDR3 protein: CASSSDPDRRGLSPLHF

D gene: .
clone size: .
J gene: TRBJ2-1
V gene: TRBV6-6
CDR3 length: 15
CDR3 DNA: TGTGCCAGCAGTTACCCTACGGGGGCCTACAATGAGCAGTTCTTC
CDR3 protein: CASSYPTGAYNEQFF

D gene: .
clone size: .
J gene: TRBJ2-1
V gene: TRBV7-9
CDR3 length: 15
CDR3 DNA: TGTGCCAGCAGTCCTAGAGGGGCCGGTTACAATGAGCAGTTCTTC
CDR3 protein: CASSPRGAGYNEQFF

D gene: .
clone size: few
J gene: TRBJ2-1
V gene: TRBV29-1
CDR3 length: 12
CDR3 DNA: TGCAGCGATTCAGGCATGTACAATGAGCAGTTCTTC
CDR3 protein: CSDSGMYNEQFF

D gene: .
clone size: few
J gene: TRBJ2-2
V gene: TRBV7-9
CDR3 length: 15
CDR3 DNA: TGTGCCAGCAGCTTAGGCCAGGGCTGGACCGGGGAGCTGTTTTTT
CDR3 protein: CASSLGQGWTGELFF

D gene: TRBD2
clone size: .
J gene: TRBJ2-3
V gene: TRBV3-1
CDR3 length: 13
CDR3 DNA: TGTGCCAGCCTTAGCGGGAACACAGATACGCAGTATTTT
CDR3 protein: CASLSGNTDTQYF

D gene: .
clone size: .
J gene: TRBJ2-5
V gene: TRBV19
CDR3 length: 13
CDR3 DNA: TGTGCCAGTAGTATAGACCAGGGGGAGACCCAGTACTTC
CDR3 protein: CASSIDQGETQYF

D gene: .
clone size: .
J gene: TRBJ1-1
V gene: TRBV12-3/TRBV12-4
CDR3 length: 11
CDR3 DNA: TGTGCCAGCACGAGGAACACTGAAGCTTTCTTT
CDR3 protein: CASTRNTEAFF

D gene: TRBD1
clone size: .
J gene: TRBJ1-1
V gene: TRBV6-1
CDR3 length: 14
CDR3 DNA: TGTGCCAGCAGGGACAGGATGGCGAACACTGAAGCTTTCTTT
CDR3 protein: CASRDRMANTEAFF

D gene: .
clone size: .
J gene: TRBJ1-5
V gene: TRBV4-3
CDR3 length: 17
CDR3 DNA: TGCGCCAGCAGCCAAGACAGGGGAGTACATAGCAATCAGCCCCAGCATTTT
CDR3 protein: CASSQDRGVHSNQPQHF

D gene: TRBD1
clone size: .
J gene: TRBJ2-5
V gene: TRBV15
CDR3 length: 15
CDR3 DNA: TGTGCCACCAGCAGAAACCGACAGGGGGGGGAGACCCAGTACTTC
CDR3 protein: CATSRNRQGGETQYF